One TCR beta chain is described in this entry. As yet, its antigen is unknown. The germline V and J ends were trimmed by 4 bases and 2 bases, with 11 bases remaining between them. The CDR3 spans 13 residues. CDR1 and CDR2 from the germline V gene are SQVTM and ANQGSEA. As for treatment: oral pan-JAK inhibitor, 5-10 mg twice daily. The study team obtained lesional scalp punch biopsies and peripheral blood from alopecia areata patients. The sample comes from a study of CD8+ T cells in alopecia areata. Study results and limitations: Many expanded lesional clones stayed in scalp and blood while on tofacitinib.

cDNA reverse transcribed from extracted RNA served as the sequencing template. Method: immunoSEQ multiplex PCR; TCRdb's copy keeps in-frame clones and lacks some. The table shows about 160,000 clones, with 55% to 75% occurring only once. The chain uses TRBV29-1 and TRBJ1-1; D is uncertain. This specimen was CD4+ T cells sorted from blood, taken at week 4, from a patient treated with tofacitinib. The receptor's source is a human donor with alopecia areata. CDR3 sequence reads: CSVARGRNTEAFF. DNA of the CDR3: TGCAGCGTTGCCCGAGGACGTAACACTGAAGCTTTCTTT.